This T cell receptor (beta chain) was profiled in a study of CD8 T cells in Susac syndrome. An amount of RNA that ranged from about 0.45 to 1 ug was reverse transcribed with random hexamers. Amplification of TCR beta CDR3 spanned 54 Vbeta and 13 Jbeta via immunoSEQ multiplex PCR. TCRdb used MiXCR to reprocess the immunoSEQ multiplex PCR reads, holding one entry per CDR3 protein. Here the sample spans around 120,000 distinct CDR3 sequences, 90% to 95% being singletons. This CDR3 has 15 amino acids. The V gene lost 2 bases and the J gene lost 4 bases, with 14 bases spanning the gap. The germline gives CDR1 SNHLY, CDR2 FYNNEI. Negative magnetic isolation gave CD8+ and CD4+ cells; FACS enriched CD8+ TEMRA. Remarks on this clonotype: No antigen is known for it.

Overall study findings and caveats: The TCR sequencing and HLA analysis in the study involved a relatively small number of individuals, as the study acknowledged.

This chain uses TRBV2 with TRBJ1-2, with D possibly TRBD1 on 5 matching bases. This clonotype originated in a human donor with multiple sclerosis. The sequencing sample was made of CD4+ T cells from PBMCs. In nucleotides, the CDR3 is TGTGCCAGCAGTGAAAGGGGAAAGGAGTCCTATGGCTACACCTTC. Protein sequence: CASSERGKESYGYTF.